The subject of this entry is one T cell receptor (beta chain). Its specificity is not known. The data belong to a study of T cell responses to AZD1222 COVID-19 vaccine. The repertoire was sequenced with immunoSEQ multiplex PCR; TCRdb's copy has only in-frame clones and lacks some. The sample holds 100,000 to 150,000 clones, nearly 95% seen once. Findings and caveats of the study: Nearly half of spike-specific TCRs reportedly target variant regions that are unmutated in the B.1.351 and B.1.1.7 variants. Baseline serostatus was positive in only a handful of AZD1222 recipients. Repertoires were obtained solely post-peak T cell response. The donors showed a predominance of white British ancestry and of females, with possible underestimation of clonal diversity.

The CDR3 consists of 17 residues. Looked up from germline, CDR1 is LNHDA and CDR2 is SQIVND (reference sequence). V was cut by 5 bases and J by 2 bases, with 19 bases left in between. The sequenced sample was peripheral blood, obtained on day 0 of AZD1222 vaccination. This TCR derives from an adult in good health. The chain couples TRBV19 to TRBJ2-4; tentatively, D is TRBD1 or TRBD2 (7 bases each). CDR3 protein: CASSPRGRGRTKNIQYF. In DNA, the CDR3 is TGTGCCAGTAGTCCCAGGGGGAGGGGAAGAACCAAAAACATTCAGTACTTC.